The 14 T cell receptor beta chains below all came from one sample that was sequenced in a study of spatial heterogeneity in lung cancer. MiXCR, applied by TCRdb to the 5' RACE reads, yields one record per CDR3 protein. The table lists about 46,000 distinct CDR3 sequences, 12% of them singletons. As to time point: blood at routine non-recurrence follow-up after resection. The starting material was PBMCs, obtained at follow-up. These receptors originate from a male donor with early-stage non-small cell lung cancer.

This clonotype has more than one count but fewer than ten. This sequence joins TRBV12-3 or TRBV12-4 and TRBJ1-5; unclear D gene. The CDR3 consists of 14 residues. The V end was cut by 2 bases, the J end by 5 bases, with 10 bases between. CDR3 nucleotides: TGTGCCAGCAGTTTAACGGACCAAGATCAGCCCCAGCATTTT. As protein: CASSLTDQDQPQHF.

In this sample, this clonotype turned up many times. V gene TRBV7-9 combines with J gene TRBJ1-1; a weak D match, TRBD1 (6 bases). V shed 1 base and J shed 0 bases, with 9 bases lying between them. CDR1 and CDR2 (germline): SEHNR, FQNEAQ (reference sequence). The length of the CDR3 is 15 residues. This chain's CDR3 is CASSLDGQLNTEAFF. Here the CDR3 DNA reads TGTGCCAGCAGCTTAGATGGACAGCTGAACACTGAAGCTTTCTTT.

This clonotype was observed at least ten times. The chain carries TRBV27 and TRBJ1-4, with 8 bases that match TRBD1. After removal of 6 bases from V and 10 bases from J, the junction contained 10 bases not matched to a gene. Germline V gene sequence: CDR1 MNHEY, CDR2 SMNVEV (reference sequence). CDR3 length: 14 residues. The CDR3 region has the DNA TGTGCCAGCAGCGGGGACAGGAGGGGGGGAAAACTGTTTTTT. Amino acids: CASSGDRRGGKLFF. The whole variable domain, remainder taken from reference TRBV27 and TRBJ1-4, is EAQVTQNPRYLITVTGKKLTVTCSQNMNHEYMSWYRQDPGLGLRQIYYSMNVEVTDKGDVPEGYKVSRKEKRNFPLILESPSPNQTSLYFCASSGDRRGGKLFFGSGTQLSVL.

This clonotype was observed many times. This chain links TRBV7-8 with TRBJ2-3; D may be TRBD2 (5 bases). Germline values: CDR1 SGHVS, CDR2 FQNEAQ. This CDR3 is built from 17 residues. V was cut by 3 bases and J by 3 bases, with 19 bases left in between. This CDR3 reads CASSLRVRQVFTDTQYF. In nucleotides, the CDR3 is TGTGCCAGCAGCTTGAGGGTTCGGCAGGTTTTTACAGATACGCAGTATTTT.

A few counts support this clonotype. The V call is TRBV7-2, the J call TRBJ2-3; no reliable D call. CDR1 is SGHTA, CDR2 FQGNSA, per germline. This CDR3 is 13 amino acids long. With 0 bases removed from V and 6 bases from J, the gap between germline ends came to 7 bases. The CDR3 loop reads CASSLAWLDTQYF. DNA for the CDR3: TGTGCCAGCAGCTTAGCTTGGTTGGATACGCAGTATTTT.

The sample holds a few counts of this clonotype. The chain is built from TRBV4-3 and TRBJ1-1, with D unresolved. V shed 2 bases and J shed 0 bases, with 7 bases lying between them. The CDR3 extends over 14 amino acids. Germline CDR1 is LGHNA and CDR2 is YSLEER. CDR3 loop: CASSQLDLNTEAFF. The CDR3 region has the DNA TGCGCCAGCAGCCAACTTGACCTGAACACTGAAGCTTTCTTT.

The table lists this clonotype with a few counts. The chain joins TRBV3-1 to TRBJ2-3; D gene ambiguous. The CDR3 length is 15 residues. Trimming shortened V by 4 bases and J by 6 bases, and 17 bases separated the two germline ends. Germline CDR1 is LGHDT and CDR2 is YNNKEL (reference sequence). The CDR3 loop reads CASSRPRPPGDTQYF. For the CDR3, the DNA is TGTGCCAGCAGCCGCCCCCGACCGCCTGGGGATACGCAGTATTTT.

This clonotype was counted many times. The chain recombines TRBV20-1 with TRBJ2-1, with TRBD2 matching 7 bases. The CDR3 contains 15 residues. Germline assignment: CDR1 DFQATT and CDR2 SNEGSKA (reference sequence). V dropped 3 bases and J dropped 1; count of bases not matched to a gene: 6. The CDR3 region has the DNA TGCAGTGCTAGCCGCGCGGGGGTGTCCTACAATGAGCAGTTCTTC. Its translation: CSASRAGVSYNEQFF.

J is TRBJ2-5 and V is TRBV25-1, with D possibly TRBD1 on 5 matching bases. V was clipped by 5 bases and J by 5 bases, with 9 bases between them. The length of the CDR3 is 12 residues. The V gene's germline CDR1 is MGHDK and CDR2 SYGVNS. Here the CDR3 DNA reads TGTGCCAGCAGTCCCCAGGGTGAGACCCAGTACTTC. Amino acids: CASSPQGETQYF.

In this sample, this clonotype turned up many times. The gene calls are TRBV7-8 and TRBJ1-6; perhaps TRBD1 as D (6 bases). CDR1 and CDR2 (germline): SGHVS, FQNEAQ. This CDR3 has 13 amino acids. Trimming cost V 5 bases and J 7 bases, with 9 bases left between them. CDR3 DNA: TGTGCCAGCAGCCGGACAGTCAATTCACCCCTCCACTTT. Translating gives CASSRTVNSPLHF.

The chain recombines TRBV6-2 or TRBV6-3 with TRBJ2-3; 10 bases are a match to TRBD2. The J segment lost 0 bases and the V segment lost 2 bases, leaving 5 bases of the junction unmatched. This CDR3 comprises 17 residues. Looked up from germline, CDR1 is MNHEY and CDR2 is SVGEGT. The CDR3 nucleotides are TGTGCCAGCAGTTACATCCCTAGCGGGGGTAGCACAGATACGCAGTATTTT. As protein: CASSYIPSGGSTDTQYF.

This clonotype was counted only a few times. The rearrangement uses TRBV7-2 and TRBJ1-4; no reliable D call. The CDR3 is made up of 13 amino acids. V lost 4 bases and J lost 4, with 7 bases in between. From germline, CDR1 is SGHTA and CDR2 FQGNSA. CDR3 in DNA: TGTGCCAGCAGCTCTCAGGTTAATGAAAAACTGTTTTTT. Its protein is CASSSQVNEKLFF. Full variable domain (remainder filled in from reference TRBV7-2 and TRBJ1-4): GAGVSQSPSNKVTEKGKDVELRCDPISGHTALYWYRQSLGQGLEFLIYFQGNSAPDKSGLPSDRFSAERTGGSVSTLTIQRTQQEDSAVYLCASSSQVNEKLFFGSGTQLSVL.

J is TRBJ2-7 and V is TRBV18; D tentatively fits TRBD1 or TRBD2 (5 bases each). The CDR3 is made up of 17 amino acids. V lost 3 bases and J lost 6, with 24 bases in between. Per germline, CDR1 KGHSH and CDR2 LQKENI. The CDR3 nucleotides are TGTGCCAGCTCACCGACGGGCCAGGGTGAGGGGTCTGCCGAGCAGTACTTC. Translating it yields CASSPTGQGEGSAEQYF. Looking up the rest from reference TRBV18 and TRBJ2-7 gives the full variable domain: NAGVMQNPRHLVRRRGQEARLRCSPMKGHSHVYWYRQLPEEGLKFMVYLQKENIIDESGMPKERFSAEFPKEGPSILRIQQVVRGDSAAYFCASSPTGQGEGSAEQYFGPGTRLTVT.

This clonotype was found many times. The chain recombines TRBV23-1 with TRBJ2-1, with D perhaps TRBD1 or TRBD2 (6 bases each). TRBV23-1 is an ORF; its function is uncertain. Trimming cost V 0 bases and J 6 bases, with 15 bases left between them. There are 16 residues in the CDR3. The CDR3 DNA follows: TGCGCCAGCAGTCAATCGGACAGTGGAGGGTCCAATGAGCAGTTCTTC. Protein product: CASSQSDSGGSNEQFF.